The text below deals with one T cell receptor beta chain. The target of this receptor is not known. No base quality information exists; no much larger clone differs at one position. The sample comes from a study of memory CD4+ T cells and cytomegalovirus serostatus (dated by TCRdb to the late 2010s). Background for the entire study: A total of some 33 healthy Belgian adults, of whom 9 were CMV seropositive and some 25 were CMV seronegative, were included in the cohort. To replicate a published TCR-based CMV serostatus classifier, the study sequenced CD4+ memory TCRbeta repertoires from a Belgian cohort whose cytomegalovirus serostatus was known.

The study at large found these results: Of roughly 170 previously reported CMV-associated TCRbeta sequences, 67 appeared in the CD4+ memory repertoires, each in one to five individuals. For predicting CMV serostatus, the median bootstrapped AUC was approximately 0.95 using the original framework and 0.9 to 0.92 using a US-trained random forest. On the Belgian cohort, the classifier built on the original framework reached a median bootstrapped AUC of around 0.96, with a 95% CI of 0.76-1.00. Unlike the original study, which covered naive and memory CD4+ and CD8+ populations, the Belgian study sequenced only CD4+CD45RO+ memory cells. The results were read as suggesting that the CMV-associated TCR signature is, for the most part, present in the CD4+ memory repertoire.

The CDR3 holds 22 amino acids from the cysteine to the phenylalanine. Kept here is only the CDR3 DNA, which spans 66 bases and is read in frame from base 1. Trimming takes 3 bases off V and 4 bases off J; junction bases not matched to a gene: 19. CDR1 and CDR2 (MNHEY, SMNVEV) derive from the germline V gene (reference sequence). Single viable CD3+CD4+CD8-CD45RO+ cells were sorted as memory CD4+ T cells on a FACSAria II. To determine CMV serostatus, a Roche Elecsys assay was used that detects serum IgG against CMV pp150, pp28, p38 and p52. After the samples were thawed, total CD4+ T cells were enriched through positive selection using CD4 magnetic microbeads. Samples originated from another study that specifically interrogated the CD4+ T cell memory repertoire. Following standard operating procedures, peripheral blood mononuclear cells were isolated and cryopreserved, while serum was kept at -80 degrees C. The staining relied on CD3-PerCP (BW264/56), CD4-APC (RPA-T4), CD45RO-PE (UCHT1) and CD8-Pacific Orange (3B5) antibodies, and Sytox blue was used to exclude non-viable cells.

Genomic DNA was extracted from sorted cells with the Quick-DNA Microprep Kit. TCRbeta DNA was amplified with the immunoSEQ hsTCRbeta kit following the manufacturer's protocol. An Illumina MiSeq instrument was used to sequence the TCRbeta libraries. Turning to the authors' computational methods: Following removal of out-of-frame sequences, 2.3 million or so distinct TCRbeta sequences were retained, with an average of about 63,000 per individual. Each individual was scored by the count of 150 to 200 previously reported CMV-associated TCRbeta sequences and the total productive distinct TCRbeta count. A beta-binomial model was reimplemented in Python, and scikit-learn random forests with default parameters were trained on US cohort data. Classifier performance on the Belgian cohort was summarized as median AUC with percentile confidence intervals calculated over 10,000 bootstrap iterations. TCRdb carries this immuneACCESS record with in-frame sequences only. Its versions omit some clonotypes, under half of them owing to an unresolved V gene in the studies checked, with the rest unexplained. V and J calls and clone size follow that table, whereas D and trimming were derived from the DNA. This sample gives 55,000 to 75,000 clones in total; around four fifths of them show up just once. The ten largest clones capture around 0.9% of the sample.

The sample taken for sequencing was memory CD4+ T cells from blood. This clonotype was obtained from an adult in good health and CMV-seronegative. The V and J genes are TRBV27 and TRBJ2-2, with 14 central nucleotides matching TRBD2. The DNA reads TGTGCCAGCAGTTTGAGGTGGCCAACCGGGACTAGCGGGAGTTGGGTCACCGGGGAGCTGTTTTTT. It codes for CASSLRWPTGTSGSWVTGELFF.